Given below is one TCR beta chain in context. What it binds is unknown. This entry comes from a study of T cells in tumors after PD-1 blockade. Study context: Either cemiplimab 350 mg every 2 weeks or pembrolizumab 200 mg every 3 weeks was given. During anti-PD-1 treatment, some patients continued daily vismodegib 150 mg. On average, peripheral blood gave about 120,000 TCR templates and 35,000 or so unique clonotypes.

Study-level findings and limits: Some novel exhausted tumor clones appeared in pre-treatment blood, suggesting peripheral recruitment.

Assay used: immunoSEQ multiplex PCR; TCRdb lists only in-frame clones, some missing. The table records 14,000 to 15,000 clones, approximately 80% of them present only once. This receptor was taken from a human donor with basal cell carcinoma. The sequences come from PBMCs, collected after anti-PD-1 treatment.

The CDR3 reads CSASDGAGKSYEQYF. The CDR3 DNA reads as TGCAGTGCGAGTGATGGAGCGGGAAAATCCTACGAGCAGTACTTC. This chain joins TRBV20-1 and TRBJ2-7, with 7 bases identical to TRBD2. With 6 bases clipped from V and 1 base from J, the junction kept 12 bases outside the gene matches. The CDR3 sequence is 15 residues long. Germline assignment: CDR1 DFQATT and CDR2 SNEGSKA (reference sequence).